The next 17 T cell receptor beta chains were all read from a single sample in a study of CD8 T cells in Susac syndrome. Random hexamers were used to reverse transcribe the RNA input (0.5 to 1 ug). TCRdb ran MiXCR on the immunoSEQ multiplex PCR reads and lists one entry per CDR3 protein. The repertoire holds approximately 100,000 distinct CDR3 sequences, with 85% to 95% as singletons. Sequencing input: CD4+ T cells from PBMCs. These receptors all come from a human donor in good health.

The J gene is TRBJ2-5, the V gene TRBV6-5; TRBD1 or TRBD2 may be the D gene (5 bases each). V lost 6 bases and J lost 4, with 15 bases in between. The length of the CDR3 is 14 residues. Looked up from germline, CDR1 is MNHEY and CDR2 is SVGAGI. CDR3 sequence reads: CASRLGSGPETQYF. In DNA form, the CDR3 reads TGTGCCAGCAGGCTTGGTTCGGGACCAGAGACCCAGTACTTC.

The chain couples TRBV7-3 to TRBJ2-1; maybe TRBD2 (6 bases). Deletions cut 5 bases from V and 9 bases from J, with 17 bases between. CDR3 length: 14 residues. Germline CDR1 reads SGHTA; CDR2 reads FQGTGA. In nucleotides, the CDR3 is TGTGCCAGCAGCCCGCTTGTTGGGGGAGGTGAGCAGTTCTTC. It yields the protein CASSPLVGGGEQFF.

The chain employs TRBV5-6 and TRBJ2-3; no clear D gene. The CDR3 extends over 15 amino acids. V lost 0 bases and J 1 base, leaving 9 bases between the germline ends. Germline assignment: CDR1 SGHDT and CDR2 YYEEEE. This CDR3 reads CASSLAGRGTDTQYF. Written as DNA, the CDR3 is TGTGCCAGCAGCTTGGCCGGCAGAGGCACAGATACGCAGTATTTT.

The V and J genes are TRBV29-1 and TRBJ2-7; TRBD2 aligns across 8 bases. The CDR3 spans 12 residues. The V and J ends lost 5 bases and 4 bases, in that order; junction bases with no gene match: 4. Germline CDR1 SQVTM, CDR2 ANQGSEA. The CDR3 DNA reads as TGCAGCGTTAGTAGCGGGGAGTACGAGCAGTACTTC. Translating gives CSVSSGEYEQYF.

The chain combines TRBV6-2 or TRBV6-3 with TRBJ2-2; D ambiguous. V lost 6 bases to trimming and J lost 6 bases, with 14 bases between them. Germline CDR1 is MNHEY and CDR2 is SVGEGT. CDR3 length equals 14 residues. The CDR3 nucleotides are TGTGCCAGCAGCCCTACCGAGTCCGCCGGGGAGCTGTTTTTT. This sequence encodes CASSPTESAGELFF.

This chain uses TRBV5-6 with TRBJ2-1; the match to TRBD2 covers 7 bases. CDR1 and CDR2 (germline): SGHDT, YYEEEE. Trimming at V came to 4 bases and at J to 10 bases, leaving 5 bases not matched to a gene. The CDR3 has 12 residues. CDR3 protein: CASSLSRGEQFF. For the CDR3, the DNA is TGTGCCAGCAGCCTCTCGCGGGGGGAGCAGTTCTTC. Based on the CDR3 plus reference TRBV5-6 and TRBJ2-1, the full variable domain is DAGVTQSPTHLIKTRGQQVTLRCSPKSGHDTVSWYQQALGQGPQFIFQYYEEEERQRGNFPDRFSGHQFPNYSSELNVNALLLGDSALYLCASSLSRGEQFFGPGTRLTVL.

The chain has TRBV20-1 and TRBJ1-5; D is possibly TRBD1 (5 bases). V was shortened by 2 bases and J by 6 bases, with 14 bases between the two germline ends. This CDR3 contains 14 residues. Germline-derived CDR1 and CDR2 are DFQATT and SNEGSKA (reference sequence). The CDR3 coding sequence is TGCAGTGCTAGAAAGGCCCAGGGTATTCAGCCCCAGCATTTT. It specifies CSARKAQGIQPQHF.

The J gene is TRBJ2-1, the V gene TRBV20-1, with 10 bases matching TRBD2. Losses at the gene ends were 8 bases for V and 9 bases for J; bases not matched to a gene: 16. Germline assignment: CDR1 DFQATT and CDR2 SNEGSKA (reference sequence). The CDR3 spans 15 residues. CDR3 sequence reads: CSSTPGTSVDREQFF. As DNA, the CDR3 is TGCAGTTCTACACCCGGGACTAGCGTAGACCGTGAGCAGTTCTTC.

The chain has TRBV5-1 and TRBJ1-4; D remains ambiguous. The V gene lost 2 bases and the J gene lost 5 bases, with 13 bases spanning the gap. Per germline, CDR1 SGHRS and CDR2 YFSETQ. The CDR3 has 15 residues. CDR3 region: CASSLNPQGNEKLFF. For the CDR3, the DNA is TGCGCCAGCAGCTTAAATCCCCAAGGGAATGAAAAACTGTTTTTT. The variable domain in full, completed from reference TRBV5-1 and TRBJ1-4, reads KAGVTQTPRYLIKTRGQQVTLSCSPISGHRSVSWYQQTPGQGLQFLFEYFSETQRNKGNFPGRFSGRQFSNSRSEMNVSTLELGDSALYLCASSLNPQGNEKLFFGSGTQLSVL.

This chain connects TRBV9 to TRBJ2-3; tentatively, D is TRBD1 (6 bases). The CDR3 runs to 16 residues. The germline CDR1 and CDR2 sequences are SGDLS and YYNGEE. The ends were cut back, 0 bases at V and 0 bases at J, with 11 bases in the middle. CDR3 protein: CASSVAQGASTDTQYF. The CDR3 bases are TGTGCCAGCAGCGTAGCACAGGGCGCTAGCACAGATACGCAGTATTTT.

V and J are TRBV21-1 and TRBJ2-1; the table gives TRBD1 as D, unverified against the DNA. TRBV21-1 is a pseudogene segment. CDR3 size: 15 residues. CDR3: CASSKGAGGCNEQFF. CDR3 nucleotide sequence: TGTGCCAGCAGCAAAGGGGCAGGGGGGTGCAATGAGCAGTTCTTC.

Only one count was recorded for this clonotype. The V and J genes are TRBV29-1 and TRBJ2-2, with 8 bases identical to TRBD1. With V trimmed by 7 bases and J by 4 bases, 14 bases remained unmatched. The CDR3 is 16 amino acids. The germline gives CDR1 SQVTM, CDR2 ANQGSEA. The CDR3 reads CSARTGTNRVTGELFF. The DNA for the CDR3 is TGCAGCGCTCGGACAGGGACGAATAGGGTCACCGGGGAGCTGTTTTTT.

Here the CDR3 reads CASSREPTGAFNQPQHF. CDR3 nucleotide sequence: TGTGCCAGCAGCCGGGAGCCGACAGGGGCGTTCAATCAGCCCCAGCATTTT. The V gene is TRBV7-2, the J gene TRBJ1-5, with 8 bases lining up with TRBD1. CDR3 size: 17 residues. Germline assignment: CDR1 SGHTA and CDR2 FQGNSA. V lost 5 bases to trimming and J lost 3 bases; unmatched junction nucleotides: 12.

The chain's CDR3 is CASRQDRRLSEAFF. The CDR3 DNA is TGTGCCAGCCGCCAGGACAGGAGACTTTCTGAAGCTTTCTTT. This chain joins TRBV19 and TRBJ1-1, with 7 bases aligning to TRBD1. The trim removed 9 bases at V and 6 bases at J, leaving 13 bases unmatched. The CDR3 has 14 amino acids. From germline, CDR1 is LNHDA and CDR2 SQIVND (reference sequence).

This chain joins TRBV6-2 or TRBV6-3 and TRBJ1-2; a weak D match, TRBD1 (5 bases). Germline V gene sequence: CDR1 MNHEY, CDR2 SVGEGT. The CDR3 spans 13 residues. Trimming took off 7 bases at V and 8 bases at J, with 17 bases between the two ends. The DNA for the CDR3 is TGTGCCAGCACCAACCCGCCAGGGCGAGGCTACACCTTC. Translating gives CASTNPPGRGYTF.

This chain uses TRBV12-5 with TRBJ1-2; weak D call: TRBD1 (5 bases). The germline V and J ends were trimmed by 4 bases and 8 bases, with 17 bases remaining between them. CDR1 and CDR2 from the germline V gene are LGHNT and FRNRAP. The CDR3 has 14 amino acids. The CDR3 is CASGSSTGAVGYTF. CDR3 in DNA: TGTGCTAGTGGTTCCTCCACCGGGGCAGTCGGCTACACCTTC.

CDR3 amino acids: CASSDRQGPSYEQYF. The CDR3 DNA reads TGTGCCAGCAGCGACAGACAGGGCCCATCCTACGAGCAGTACTTC. The rearrangement links TRBV7-8 to TRBJ2-7, with 7 bases that match TRBD1. CDR3 length: 15 amino acids. The germline V gene encodes CDR1 SGHVS and CDR2 FQNEAQ. V lost 5 bases to trimming and J lost 1 base; unmatched junction nucleotides: 8.